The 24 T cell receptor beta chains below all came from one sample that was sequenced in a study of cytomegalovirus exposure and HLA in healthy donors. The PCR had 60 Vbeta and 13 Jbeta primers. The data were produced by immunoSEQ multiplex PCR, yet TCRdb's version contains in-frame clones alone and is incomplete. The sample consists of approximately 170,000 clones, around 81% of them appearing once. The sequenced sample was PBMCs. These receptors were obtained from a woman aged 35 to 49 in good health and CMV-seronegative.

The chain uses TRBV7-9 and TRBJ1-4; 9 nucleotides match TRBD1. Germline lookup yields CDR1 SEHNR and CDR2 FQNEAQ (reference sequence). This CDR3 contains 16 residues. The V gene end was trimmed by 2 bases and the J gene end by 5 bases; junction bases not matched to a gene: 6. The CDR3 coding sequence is TGTGCCAGCAGCTTACGGCCCGGGACAGGGAATGAAAAACTGTTTTTT. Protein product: CASSLRPGTGNEKLFF.

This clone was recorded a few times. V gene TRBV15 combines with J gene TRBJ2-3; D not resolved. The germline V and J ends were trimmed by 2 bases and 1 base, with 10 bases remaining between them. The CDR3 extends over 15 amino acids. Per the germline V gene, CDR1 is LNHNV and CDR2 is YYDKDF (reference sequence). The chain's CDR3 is CATSRHRQGTDTQYF. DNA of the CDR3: TGTGCCACCAGCAGACACAGACAAGGCACAGATACGCAGTATTTT. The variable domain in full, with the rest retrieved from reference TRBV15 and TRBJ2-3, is DAMVIQNPRYQVTQFGKPVTLSCSQTLNHNVMYWYQQKSSQAPKLLFHYYDKDFNNEADTPDNFQSRRPNTSFCFLDIRSPGLGDTAMYLCATSRHRQGTDTQYFGPGTRLTVL.

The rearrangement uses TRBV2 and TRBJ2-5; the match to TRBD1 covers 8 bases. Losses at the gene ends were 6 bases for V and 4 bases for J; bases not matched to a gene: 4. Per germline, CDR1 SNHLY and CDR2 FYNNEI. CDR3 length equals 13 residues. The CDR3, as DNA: TGTGCCAGCAGGGACAGGGAAGGAGAGACCCAGTACTTC. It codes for CASRDREGETQYF.

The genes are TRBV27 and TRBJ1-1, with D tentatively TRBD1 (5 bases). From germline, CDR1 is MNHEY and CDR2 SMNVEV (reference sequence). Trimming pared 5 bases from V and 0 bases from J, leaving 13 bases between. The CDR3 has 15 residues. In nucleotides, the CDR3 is TGTGCCAGCAGTATGACAGTAAACATGAACACTGAAGCTTTCTTT. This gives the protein CASSMTVNMNTEAFF.

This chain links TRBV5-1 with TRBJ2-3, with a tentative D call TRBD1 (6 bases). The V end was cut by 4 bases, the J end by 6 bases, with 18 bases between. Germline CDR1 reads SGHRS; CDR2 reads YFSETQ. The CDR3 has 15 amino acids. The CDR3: CASSLDSPTGDTQYF. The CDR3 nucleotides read TGCGCCAGCAGCCTGGACAGCCCCACTGGGGATACGCAGTATTTT.

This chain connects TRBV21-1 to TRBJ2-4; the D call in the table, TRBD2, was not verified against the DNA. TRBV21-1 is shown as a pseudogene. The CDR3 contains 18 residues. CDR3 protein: CASSKRLMRLPHKNIQYF. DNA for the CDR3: TGTGCCAGCAGCAAACGATTGATGAGACTACCGCACAAAAACATTCAGTACTTC.

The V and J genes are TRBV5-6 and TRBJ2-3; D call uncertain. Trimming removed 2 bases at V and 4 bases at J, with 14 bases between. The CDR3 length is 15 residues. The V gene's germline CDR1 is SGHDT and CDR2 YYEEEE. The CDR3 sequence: CASSFGWSAADTQYF. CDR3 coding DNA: TGTGCCAGCAGCTTCGGTTGGTCTGCGGCAGATACGCAGTATTTT.

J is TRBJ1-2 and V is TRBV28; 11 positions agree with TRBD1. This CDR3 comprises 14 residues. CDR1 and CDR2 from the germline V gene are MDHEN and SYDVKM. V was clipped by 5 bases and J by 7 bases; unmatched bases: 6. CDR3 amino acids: CASSTPGQGGGYTF. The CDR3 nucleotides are TGTGCCAGCAGTACCCCGGGACAGGGGGGTGGCTACACCTTC.

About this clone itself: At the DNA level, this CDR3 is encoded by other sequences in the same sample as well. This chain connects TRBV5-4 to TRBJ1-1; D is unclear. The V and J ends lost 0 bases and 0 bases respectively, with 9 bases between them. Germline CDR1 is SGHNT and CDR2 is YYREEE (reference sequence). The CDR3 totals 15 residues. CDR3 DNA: TGTGCCAGCAGCTTGGGTGGAGGCTTGAACACTGAAGCTTTCTTT. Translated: CASSLGGGLNTEAFF.

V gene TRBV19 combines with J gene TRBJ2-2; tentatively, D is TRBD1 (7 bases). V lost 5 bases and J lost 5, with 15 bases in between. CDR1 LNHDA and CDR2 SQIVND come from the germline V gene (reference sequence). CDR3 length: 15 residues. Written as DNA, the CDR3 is TGTGCCAGTAGTTTGGAGGGGGCCGGGACCGGGGAGCTGTTTTTT. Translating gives CASSLEGAGTGELFF.

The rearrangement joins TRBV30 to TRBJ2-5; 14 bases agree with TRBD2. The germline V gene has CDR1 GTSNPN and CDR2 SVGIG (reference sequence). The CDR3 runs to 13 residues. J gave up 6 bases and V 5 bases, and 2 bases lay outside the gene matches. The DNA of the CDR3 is TGTGCCTGGGGGACTAGCGGGAGCCAGACCCAGTACTTC. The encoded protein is CAWGTSGSQTQYF.

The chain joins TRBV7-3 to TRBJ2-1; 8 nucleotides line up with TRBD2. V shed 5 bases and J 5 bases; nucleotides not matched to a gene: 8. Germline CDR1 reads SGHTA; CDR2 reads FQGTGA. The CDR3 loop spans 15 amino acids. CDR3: CASSLSGRRNNEQFF. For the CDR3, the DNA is TGTGCCAGCAGCCTCAGCGGGAGAAGAAACAATGAGCAGTTCTTC.

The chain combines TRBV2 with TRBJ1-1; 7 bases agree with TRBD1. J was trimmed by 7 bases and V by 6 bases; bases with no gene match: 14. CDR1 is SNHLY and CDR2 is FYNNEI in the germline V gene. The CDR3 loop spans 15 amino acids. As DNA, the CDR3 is TGTGCCAGCAGCCCAACCAGGACAGGAGGGGGTGAAGCTTTCTTT. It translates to CASSPTRTGGGEAFF.

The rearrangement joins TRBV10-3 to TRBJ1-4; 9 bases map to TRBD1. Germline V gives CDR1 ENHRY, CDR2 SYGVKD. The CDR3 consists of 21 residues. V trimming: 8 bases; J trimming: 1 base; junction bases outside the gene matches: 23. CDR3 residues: CAISLSQLLTGGAGTNEKLFF. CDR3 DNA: TGTGCCATCTCCCTCTCTCAACTACTTACAGGGGGCGCGGGAACTAATGAAAAACTGTTTTTT.

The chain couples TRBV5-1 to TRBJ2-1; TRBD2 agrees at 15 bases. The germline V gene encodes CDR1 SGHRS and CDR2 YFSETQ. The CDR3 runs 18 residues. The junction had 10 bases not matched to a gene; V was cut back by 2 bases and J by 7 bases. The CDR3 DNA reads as TGCGCCAGCAGCTTCCTCGGGACTAGCGGGAGGTCCGGGAATGAGCAGTTCTTC. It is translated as CASSFLGTSGRSGNEQFF.

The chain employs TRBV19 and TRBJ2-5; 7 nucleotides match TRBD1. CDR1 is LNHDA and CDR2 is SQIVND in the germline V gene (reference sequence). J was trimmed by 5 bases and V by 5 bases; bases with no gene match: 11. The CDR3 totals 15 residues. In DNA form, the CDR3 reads TGTGCCAGTAGTCCGACAGGGTATAGTAAGGAGACCCAGTACTTC. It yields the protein CASSPTGYSKETQYF.

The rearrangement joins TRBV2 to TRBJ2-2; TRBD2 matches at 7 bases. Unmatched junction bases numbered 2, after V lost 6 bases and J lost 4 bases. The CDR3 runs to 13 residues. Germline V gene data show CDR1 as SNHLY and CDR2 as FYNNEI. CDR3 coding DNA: TGTGCCAGCAGAGCTAGCGGCACCGGGGAGCTGTTTTTT. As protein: CASRASGTGELFF. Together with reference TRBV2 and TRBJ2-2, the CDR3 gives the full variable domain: EPEVTQTPSHQVTQMGQEVILRCVPISNHLYFYWYRQILGQKVEFLVSFYNNEISEKSEIFDDQFSVERPDGSNFTLKIRSTKLEDSAMYFCASRASGTGELFFGEGSRLTVL.

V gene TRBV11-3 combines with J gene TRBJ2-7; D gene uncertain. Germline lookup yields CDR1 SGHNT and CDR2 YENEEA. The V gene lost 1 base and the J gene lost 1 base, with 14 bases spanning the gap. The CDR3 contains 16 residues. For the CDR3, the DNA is TGTGCCAGCAGCTTAGGAGGCCTGACCTCTTCCTACGAGCAGTACTTC. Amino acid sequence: CASSLGGLTSSYEQYF.

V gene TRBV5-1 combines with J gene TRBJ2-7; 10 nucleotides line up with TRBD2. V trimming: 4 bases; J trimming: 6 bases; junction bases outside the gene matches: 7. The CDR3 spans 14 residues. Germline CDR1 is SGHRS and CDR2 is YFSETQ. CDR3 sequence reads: CASSPELAGREQYF. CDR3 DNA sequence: TGCGCCAGCAGCCCCGAACTAGCGGGACGCGAGCAGTACTTC.

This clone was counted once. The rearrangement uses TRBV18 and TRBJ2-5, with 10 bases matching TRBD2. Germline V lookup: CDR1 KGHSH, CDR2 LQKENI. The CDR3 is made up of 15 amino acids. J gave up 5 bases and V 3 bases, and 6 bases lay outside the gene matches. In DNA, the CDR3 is TGTGCCAGCTCACCTGCTAGCGGGAGTAAGGAGACCCAGTACTTC. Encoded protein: CASSPASGSKETQYF.

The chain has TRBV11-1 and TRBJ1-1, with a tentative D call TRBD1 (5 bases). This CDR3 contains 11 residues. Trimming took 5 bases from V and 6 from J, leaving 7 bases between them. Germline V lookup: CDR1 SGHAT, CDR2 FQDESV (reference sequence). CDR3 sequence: CASSVGPEAFF. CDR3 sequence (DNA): TGTGCCAGCAGCGTGGGGCCTGAAGCTTTCTTT.

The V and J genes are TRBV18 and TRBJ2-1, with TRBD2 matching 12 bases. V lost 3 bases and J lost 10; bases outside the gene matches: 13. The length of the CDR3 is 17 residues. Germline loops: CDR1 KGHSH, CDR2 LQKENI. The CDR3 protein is CASSPLAGGGWGSEQFF. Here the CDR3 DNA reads TGTGCCAGCTCACCGCTAGCGGGAGGGGGTTGGGGTTCGGAGCAGTTCTTC.

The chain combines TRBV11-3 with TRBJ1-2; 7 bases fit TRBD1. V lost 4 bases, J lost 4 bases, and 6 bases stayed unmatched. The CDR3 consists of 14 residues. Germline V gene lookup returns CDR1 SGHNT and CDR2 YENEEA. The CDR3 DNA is TGTGCCAGCAGCTCCGTACAGGGGAGCTATGGCTACACCTTC. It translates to CASSSVQGSYGYTF.

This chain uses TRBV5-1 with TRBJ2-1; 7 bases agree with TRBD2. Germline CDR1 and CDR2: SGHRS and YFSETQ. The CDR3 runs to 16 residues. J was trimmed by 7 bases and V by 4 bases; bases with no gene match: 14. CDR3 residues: CASSPGASGVGNEQFF. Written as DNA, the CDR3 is TGCGCCAGCAGCCCGGGCGCTAGCGGAGTAGGGAATGAGCAGTTCTTC. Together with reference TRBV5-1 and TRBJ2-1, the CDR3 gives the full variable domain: KAGVTQTPRYLIKTRGQQVTLSCSPISGHRSVSWYQQTPGQGLQFLFEYFSETQRNKGNFPGRFSGRQFSNSRSEMNVSTLELGDSALYLCASSPGASGVGNEQFFGPGTRLTVL.